This entry lists 30 T cell receptor beta chains sequenced from one sample in a study of blood T cell repertoires in COVID-19. TCRdb's copy holds only in-frame clones and misses some; the assay was immunoSEQ multiplex PCR. The sample has about half a million clones, roughly nine tenths seen once. The specimen was PBMCs or T cells enriched from blood (not recorded which). Receptors were obtained from a woman aged 60-75 years who had recovered from COVID-19.

J is TRBJ2-1 and V is TRBV5-1; 8 positions match TRBD2. Losses at the gene ends were 4 bases for V and 9 bases for J; bases not matched to a gene: 15. Germline CDR1 and CDR2: SGHRS and YFSETQ. The CDR3 is 16 residues long. The CDR3 protein is CASSPGPGLASIEQFF. DNA for the CDR3: TGCGCCAGCAGCCCTGGCCCCGGACTAGCTTCCATTGAGCAGTTCTTC.

The chain carries TRBV5-1 and TRBJ1-1; TRBD1 might be the D (6 bases). The CDR3 is 14 residues long. From germline, CDR1 is SGHRS and CDR2 YFSETQ. Trimming removed 4 bases from V and 4 bases from J, with 14 bases in between. Written as DNA, the CDR3 is TGCGCCAGCAGCCCGGAGCGGGGGCTCACTGAAGCTTTCTTT. This gives the protein CASSPERGLTEAFF.

This clone was counted a few times. The V gene is TRBV19, the J gene TRBJ1-6; D not certain. Per the germline V gene, CDR1 is LNHDA and CDR2 is SQIVND (reference sequence). This CDR3 contains 15 residues. Trimming pared 5 bases from V and 6 bases from J, leaving 14 bases between. CDR3 in DNA: TGTGCCAGTAGTCCCCGGACGGCGGGTAATTCACCCCTCCACTTT. It codes for CASSPRTAGNSPLHF.

Concerning this clone itself: Additional DNA sequences in this sample encode the identical CDR3. This sequence joins TRBV6-5 and TRBJ2-7; a possible D gene is TRBD1 (6 bases). There are 15 residues in the CDR3. Germline CDR1 reads MNHEY; CDR2 reads SVGAGI. Trimming shortened V by 0 bases and J by 0 bases, and 9 bases separated the two germline ends. CDR3 bases: TGTGCCAGCAGTTACTCAGGGGGAAGCTCCTACGAGCAGTACTTC. Protein product: CASSYSGGSSYEQYF.

V and J are TRBV29-1 and TRBJ1-4, with D perhaps matching TRBD1 (6 bases). The CDR3 is 13 amino acids. Germline lookup yields CDR1 SQVTM and CDR2 ANQGSEA. The V end was cut by 6 bases, the J end by 0 bases, with 8 bases between. CDR3 bases: TGCAGCGTACAGGGACCAACTAATGAAAAACTGTTTTTT. As protein: CSVQGPTNEKLFF.

For the CDR3, the DNA is TGTGCCAGTAGTATAGGGCTAGCGACAGATACGCAGTATTTT. Translating gives CASSIGLATDTQYF. V and J are TRBV19 and TRBJ2-3, with D maybe TRBD2 (6 bases). This CDR3 contains 14 residues. V lost 1 base, J lost 3 bases, and 8 bases lay in between. Germline V lookup: CDR1 LNHDA, CDR2 SQIVND (reference sequence).

The rearrangement uses TRBV18 and TRBJ2-1; D is possibly TRBD2 (5 bases). This CDR3 spans 12 amino acids. Trimming stripped 5 bases from V and 12 bases from J, with 14 bases between. Looked up from germline, CDR1 is KGHSH and CDR2 is LQKENI. The CDR3 loop reads CASSSLLGGQFF. In DNA, the CDR3 is TGTGCCAGCTCATCCCTACTAGGAGGGCAGTTCTTC. Full variable domain (remainder filled in from reference TRBV18 and TRBJ2-1): NAGVMQNPRHLVRRRGQEARLRCSPMKGHSHVYWYRQLPEEGLKFMVYLQKENIIDESGMPKERFSAEFPKEGPSILRIQQVVRGDSAAYFCASSSLLGGQFFGPGTRLTVL.

This rearrangement joins TRBV5-1 to TRBJ1-1; 9 bases are a match to TRBD1. The junction had 11 bases not matched to a gene; V was cut back by 4 bases and J by 4 bases. Germline CDR1 and CDR2: SGHRS and YFSETQ. The CDR3 sequence is 16 residues long. In nucleotides, the CDR3 is TGCGCCAGCAGCGTCGCTGGGACAGGGCTCCTCACTGAAGCTTTCTTT. It encodes CASSVAGTGLLTEAFF.

The chain employs TRBV5-1 and TRBJ2-3; a possible D gene is TRBD1 (6 bases). The CDR3 runs to 14 residues. Trimming pared 0 bases from V and 6 bases from J, leaving 11 bases between. Germline CDR1 and CDR2: SGHRS and YFSETQ. CDR3 coding DNA: TGCGCCAGCAGCTTGGCGACAGGCGCGGATACGCAGTATTTT. This codes for CASSLATGADTQYF. Filled out from reference TRBV5-1 and TRBJ2-3, the complete variable domain reads KAGVTQTPRYLIKTRGQQVTLSCSPISGHRSVSWYQQTPGQGLQFLFEYFSETQRNKGNFPGRFSGRQFSNSRSEMNVSTLELGDSALYLCASSLATGADTQYFGPGTRLTVL.

The chain joins TRBV5-1 to TRBJ2-2, with D possibly matching TRBD1 (6 bases). V was trimmed by 4 bases and J by 5 bases, leaving 18 bases between them. Germline assignment: CDR1 SGHRS and CDR2 YFSETQ. CDR3 size: 16 residues. CDR3 sequence (DNA): TGCGCCAGCAGCCCCCAGGGAAGGGGGTTAACCGGGGAGCTGTTTTTT. It specifies CASSPQGRGLTGELFF.

The rearrangement uses TRBV29-1 and TRBJ1-4; the match to TRBD1 covers 7 bases. This CDR3 contains 14 residues. The V segment lost 7 bases and the J segment 8 bases; nucleotides outside the gene matches: 13. Germline CDR1 and CDR2: SQVTM and ANQGSEA. CDR3 sequence reads: CSGTDRDRQEKLFF. The CDR3 region has the DNA TGCAGCGGCACCGACCGGGACAGACAAGAAAAACTGTTTTTT.

This rearrangement joins TRBV3-1 (or the pseudogene TRBV3-2) to TRBJ1-2, with TRBD1 identical over 7 bases. CDR1 and CDR2 from the germline V gene are LGHDT and YNNKEL (reference sequence). V shed 4 bases, J shed 4 bases, and the junction held 3 bases outside the gene matches. The CDR3 is made up of 13 amino acids. The CDR3 spells CASSRDSPYGYTF. The CDR3 region has the DNA TGTGCCAGCAGCCGGGACAGCCCCTATGGCTACACCTTC.

The gene calls are TRBV12-3 or TRBV12-4 and TRBJ2-1; a weak D match, TRBD2 (6 bases). CDR3 length equals 12 residues. Trimming pared 5 bases from V and 7 bases from J, leaving 9 bases between. CDR3 nucleotide sequence: TGTGCCAGCAGTCTGGGACTTAATGAGCAGTTCTTC. This sequence encodes CASSLGLNEQFF.

This clone was counted a few times. Here the CDR3 DNA reads TGTGCCAGCTCCGCGACTAGCGGGGCCACAGATACGCAGTATTTT. Translation: CASSATSGATDTQYF. The rearrangement links TRBV18 to TRBJ2-3; TRBD2 aligns across 11 bases. This CDR3 is 15 amino acids long. Per the germline V gene, CDR1 is KGHSH and CDR2 is LQKENI. J was trimmed by 2 bases and V by 6 bases; bases with no gene match: 4.

The chain employs TRBV10-2 and TRBJ2-7; perhaps TRBD2 as D (5 bases). V was cut by 4 bases and J by 0 bases, with 7 bases left in between. Germline lookup yields CDR1 WSHSY and CDR2 SAAADI. The CDR3 runs to 13 residues. CDR3 sequence: CASSGGFSYEQYF. The CDR3 bases are TGCGCCAGCAGTGGCGGGTTCTCCTACGAGCAGTACTTC.

This clone was detected a few times. The gene calls are TRBV5-1 and TRBJ1-2, with a weak D call TRBD1 (5 bases). The CDR3 is made up of 14 amino acids. Germline V gene data show CDR1 as SGHRS and CDR2 as YFSETQ. Trimming cost V 3 bases and J 4 bases, with 13 bases left between them. CDR3 sequence (DNA): TGCGCCAGCAGCTCGGCCGGGACTTCCTATGGCTACACCTTC. Translating it yields CASSSAGTSYGYTF. Full variable domain (rest looked up from reference TRBV5-1 and TRBJ1-2): KAGVTQTPRYLIKTRGQQVTLSCSPISGHRSVSWYQQTPGQGLQFLFEYFSETQRNKGNFPGRFSGRQFSNSRSEMNVSTLELGDSALYLCASSSAGTSYGYTFGSGTRLTVV.

The gene calls are TRBV2 and TRBJ2-1; 8 bases line up with TRBD2. The length of the CDR3 is 16 residues. Germline lookup yields CDR1 SNHLY and CDR2 FYNNEI. Trimming took 1 base from V and 2 from J; bases not matched to a gene: 4. Here the CDR3 reads CASSEGGGSAYNEQFF. CDR3 coding DNA: TGTGCCAGCAGTGAAGGCGGGGGGTCGGCCTACAATGAGCAGTTCTTC.

The chain carries TRBV7-2 and TRBJ1-2; tentative D call: TRBD1 (5 bases). This CDR3 is 15 amino acids long. With 5 bases removed from V and 2 bases from J, the gap between germline ends came to 15 bases. CDR1 is SGHTA and CDR2 is FQGNSA in the germline V gene. CDR3 residues: CASSTSGTPNYGYTF. CDR3 coding DNA: TGTGCCAGCAGCACCTCCGGGACTCCGAACTATGGCTACACCTTC.

Details on this clone: Other nucleotide sequences in the sample specify the same CDR3. The V and J genes are TRBV5-1 and TRBJ2-7, with D hard to call. The V end lost 0 bases, the J end lost 1 base, and 5 bases lay between the germline ends. Looked up from germline, CDR1 is SGHRS and CDR2 is YFSETQ. CDR3 length: 13 residues. The CDR3 loop reads CASSLGQSYEQYF. In DNA form, the CDR3 reads TGCGCCAGCAGCTTGGGCCAGTCCTACGAGCAGTACTTC.

The chain joins TRBV4-2 to TRBJ2-1, with 14 bases fitting TRBD2. J lost 4 bases, V lost 0 bases, and 5 bases had no gene match. In germline, CDR1 is LGHNA, CDR2 YNFKEQ. CDR3 length equals 18 residues. CDR3 nucleotides: TGTGCCAGCAGCCAAGATCGAAGACTAGCGGGGGGGTACAATGAGCAGTTCTTC. Translated, it gives CASSQDRRLAGGYNEQFF.

V usage is TRBV13 and J usage is TRBJ2-7, with TRBD2 matching over 11 bases. The CDR3 is 15 amino acids. CDR1 is PRHDT and CDR2 is FYEKMQ in the germline V gene (reference sequence). With 4 bases clipped from V and 5 bases from J, the junction kept 7 bases outside the gene matches. The CDR3 loop is CASSSPSGGSHEQYF. The CDR3, as DNA: TGTGCCAGCAGCTCACCTAGCGGGGGGTCCCACGAGCAGTACTTC.

V and J are TRBV27 and TRBJ1-2, with D possibly TRBD1 on 6 matching bases. This CDR3 has 12 amino acids. Trimming stripped 7 bases from V and 4 bases from J, with 10 bases between. Germline CDR1 is MNHEY and CDR2 is SMNVEV (reference sequence). CDR3 loop: CASKGQIYGYTF. Here the CDR3 DNA reads TGTGCCAGCAAAGGACAGATCTATGGCTACACCTTC.

The gene calls are TRBV4-1 and TRBJ1-2; TRBD1 matches 10 bases. V dropped 4 bases and J dropped 6; count of bases not matched to a gene: 8. Germline CDR1 is MGHRA and CDR2 is YSYEKL. The CDR3 extends over 15 amino acids. CDR3 in DNA: TGCGCCAGCAGCCGCTGGGACAGGGGAGGAGATGGCTACACCTTC. Translation gives CASSRWDRGGDGYTF.

This clone occurred once. V and J are TRBV24-1 and TRBJ2-3, with D tentatively TRBD2 (6 bases). Germline CDR1 KGHDR, CDR2 SFDVKD. V lost 3 bases and J 4 bases, leaving 13 bases between the germline ends. CDR3 length equals 15 residues. The CDR3 DNA follows: TGTGCCACCAGTGATCCCTTCAGGGAGGCAGATACGCAGTATTTT. It specifies CATSDPFREADTQYF.

The chain is built from TRBV10-2 and TRBJ2-5; D may be TRBD2 (5 bases). This CDR3 has 16 amino acids. Trimming took off 1 base at V and 1 base at J, with 13 bases between the two ends. Germline assignment: CDR1 WSHSY and CDR2 SAAADI. CDR3 sequence: CASSEWVARVQETQYF. The CDR3 region has the DNA TGCGCCAGCAGTGAGTGGGTAGCGAGGGTCCAAGAGACCCAGTACTTC.

The chain joins TRBV5-1 to TRBJ1-3; 12 bases align to TRBD1. In germline, CDR1 is SGHRS, CDR2 YFSETQ. The CDR3 covers 17 residues. V trimming: 6 bases; J trimming: 0 bases; junction bases outside the gene matches: 7. CDR3 in DNA: TGCGCCAGCACGCCTGGGGACAGGGGGCACTCTGGAAACACCATATATTTT. It translates to CASTPGDRGHSGNTIYF.

The chain combines TRBV6-2 or TRBV6-3 with TRBJ1-6; TRBD1 matches 8 bases. The V gene's germline CDR1 is MNHEY and CDR2 SVGEGT. This CDR3 has 19 residues. The trim removed 6 bases at V and 0 bases at J, leaving 13 bases unmatched. CDR3 nucleotides: TGTGCCAGCAGCCCTAGATCGAACAGGGGGAGCTCCTATAATTCACCCCTCCACTTT. It specifies CASSPRSNRGSSYNSPLHF.

This clone was seen only a few times. The rearrangement links TRBV15 to TRBJ2-7; 7 nucleotides line up with TRBD1. Germline-derived CDR1 and CDR2 are LNHNV and YYDKDF (reference sequence). This CDR3 is built from 18 residues. The trim removed 0 bases at V and 0 bases at J, leaving 11 bases unmatched. DNA for the CDR3: TGTGCCACCAGCAGAGACCTACCGACAGGGTCAGGCTCCTACGAGCAGTACGTC. Protein sequence: CATSRDLPTGSGSYEQYV.

The rearrangement joins TRBV10-2 to TRBJ1-3, with TRBD1 matching 7 bases. Trimming took 7 bases from V and 3 from J; bases not matched to a gene: 12. Germline CDR1 reads WSHSY; CDR2 reads SAAADI. The CDR3 spans 16 residues. CDR3 DNA sequence: TGCGCCAGCACCCAAGGGGGCCTGTTCCTTGGAAACACCATATATTTT. This encodes CASTQGGLFLGNTIYF.

Details on this clone: In the same sample, other DNA sequences code for this CDR3. The chain joins TRBV3-1 (or the pseudogene TRBV3-2) to TRBJ1-1, with a tentative D call TRBD1 (5 bases). Trimming took 3 bases from V and 4 from J, leaving 9 bases between them. Germline V lookup: CDR1 LGHDT, CDR2 YNNKEL (reference sequence). This CDR3 region has 13 residues. For the CDR3, the DNA is TGTGCCAGCAGCCAGCTGGGGGGCACTGAAGCTTTCTTT. Its translation: CASSQLGGTEAFF.